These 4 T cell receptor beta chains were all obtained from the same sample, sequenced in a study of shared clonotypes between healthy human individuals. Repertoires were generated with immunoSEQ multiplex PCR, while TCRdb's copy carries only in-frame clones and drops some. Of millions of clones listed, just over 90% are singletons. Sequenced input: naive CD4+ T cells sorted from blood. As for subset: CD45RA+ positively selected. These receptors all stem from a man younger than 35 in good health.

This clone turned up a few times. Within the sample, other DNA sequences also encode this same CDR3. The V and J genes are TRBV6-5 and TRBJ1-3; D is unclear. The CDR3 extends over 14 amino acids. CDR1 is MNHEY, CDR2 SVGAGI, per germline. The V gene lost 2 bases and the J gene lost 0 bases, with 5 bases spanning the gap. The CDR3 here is CASSYGGSGNTIYF. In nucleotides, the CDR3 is TGTGCCAGCAGTTACGGAGGCTCTGGAAACACCATATATTTT.

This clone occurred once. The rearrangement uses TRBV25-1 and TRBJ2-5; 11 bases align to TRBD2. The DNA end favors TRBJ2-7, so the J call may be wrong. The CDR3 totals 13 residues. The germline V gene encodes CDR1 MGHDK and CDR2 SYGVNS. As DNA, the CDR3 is TGTGCCAGCGGGACTAGCGGCTCCTACGAGCAGTACTTC. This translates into CASGTSGSYEQYF.

This chain's CDR3 is CASSERPQGSTEAFF. The CDR3 DNA reads as TGTGCCAGCAGTGAAAGACCCCAGGGGAGCACTGAAGCTTTCTTT. This chain connects TRBV6-1 to TRBJ1-1; maybe TRBD1 (6 bases). The germline CDR1 and CDR2 sequences are MNHNS and SASEGT. The length of the CDR3 is 15 residues. V lost 2 bases and J lost 4, with 14 bases in between.

The chain's CDR3 is CASSIGQQAIHGYTF. Here the CDR3 DNA reads TGTGCCAGCAGCATTGGACAGCAGGCCATCCATGGCTACACCTTC. The chain carries TRBV5-4 and TRBJ1-2, with TRBD1 as a possible D gene (6 bases). V was trimmed by 4 bases and J by 6 bases, leaving 19 bases between them. CDR3 length: 15 residues. The germline gives CDR1 SGHNT, CDR2 YYREEE (reference sequence).